This passage covers 32 T cell receptor beta chains from one sample sequenced in a study of cytomegalovirus exposure and HLA in healthy donors. Both 60 Vbeta primers and 13 Jbeta primers went into the PCR. TCRdb's copy holds only in-frame clones and misses some; the assay was immunoSEQ multiplex PCR. The sample includes some 150,000 clones, 80% of them seen just once. Sequencing used PBMCs. These receptors all come from a man in his late teens or twenties in good health and CMV-seropositive.

The chain carries TRBV7-9 and TRBJ2-5, with D tentatively TRBD1 (6 bases). Per the germline V gene, CDR1 is SEHNR and CDR2 is FQNEAQ (reference sequence). V was pared by 5 bases and J by 2 bases, with 12 bases between. CDR3 length: 14 residues. DNA of the CDR3: TGTGCCAGCAGCGCCGGGACACTGCAAGAGACCCAGTACTTC. Its translation: CASSAGTLQETQYF.

This chain connects TRBV5-4 to TRBJ2-7; 8 bases line up with TRBD2. Germline assignment: CDR1 SGHNT and CDR2 YYREEE (reference sequence). J gave up 4 bases and V 0 bases, and 6 bases lay outside the gene matches. The CDR3 extends over 15 amino acids. The CDR3, as DNA: TGTGCCAGCAGCTTGGATTTAGCGGGAACGTACGAGCAGTACTTC. Translated: CASSLDLAGTYEQYF.

This clone was recorded a few times. V and J are TRBV29-1 and TRBJ2-1; a possible D gene is TRBD1 (6 bases). The CDR3 totals 15 residues. Between the trimmed V and J ends, which lost 0 bases and 5 bases, there was a span of 14 bases. Germline-derived CDR1 and CDR2 are SQVTM and ANQGSEA. In DNA, the CDR3 is TGCAGCGTTGAAGATCGGCCAGGGGCTGACAATGAGCAGTTCTTC. It codes for CSVEDRPGADNEQFF.

Many counts were recorded for this clone. The chain combines TRBV6-1 with TRBJ2-2, with D tentatively TRBD2 (5 bases). CDR1 is MNHNS, CDR2 SASEGT, per germline. With 3 bases removed from V and 4 bases from J, the gap between germline ends came to 12 bases. This CDR3 has 15 amino acids. CDR3 coding DNA: TGTGCCAGCAGTGAGGCACTAGGAAGCACCGGGGAGCTGTTTTTT. It encodes CASSEALGSTGELFF.

The genes are TRBV29-1 and TRBJ2-2, with D perhaps matching TRBD1 (5 bases). CDR3 size: 16 residues. Between the trimmed V and J ends, which lost 3 bases and 6 bases, there was a span of 20 bases. The germline gives CDR1 SQVTM, CDR2 ANQGSEA. CDR3 bases: TGCAGCGTTGAGGCGACCGGAACCAGGGAACCCGGGGAGCTGTTTTTT. Protein: CSVEATGTREPGELFF.

J is TRBJ2-3 and V is TRBV30; possible D gene TRBD1, 6 bases. The CDR3 runs 15 residues. Germline loops: CDR1 GTSNPN, CDR2 SVGIG (reference sequence). V was cut by 5 bases and J by 11 bases, with 26 bases left in between. CDR3 residues: CAWGHILGAGSGQYF. The CDR3 DNA follows: TGTGCCTGGGGCCATATTCTGGGGGCCGGGTCGGGGCAGTATTTT.

The chain links TRBV5-4 to TRBJ1-2; perhaps TRBD1 as D (6 bases). Germline V gives CDR1 SGHNT, CDR2 YYREEE (reference sequence). The CDR3 consists of 15 residues. V lost 4 bases, J lost 8 bases, and 21 bases lay in between. The CDR3 loop reads CASSEPTGITMGYTF. CDR3 sequence (DNA): TGTGCCAGCAGCGAGCCTACAGGGATTACTATGGGCTACACCTTC.

Remarks on this clone: One end of the junction varies from germline; a read error may be responsible. The chain is built from TRBV4-2 and TRBJ2-5, with D unresolved. The V gene's germline CDR1 is LGHNA and CDR2 YNFKEQ. The CDR3 spans 14 residues. Here the CDR3 reads CASSQERNQGTQYF. In DNA form, the CDR3 reads TGTGCCAGCAGCCAAGAGCGGAACCAAGGGACCCAGTACTTC.

The genes are TRBV10-2 and TRBJ2-1; TRBD2 is a possible D gene (6 bases). This CDR3 spans 15 amino acids. Trimming removed 4 bases from V and 6 bases from J, with 16 bases in between. Germline assignment: CDR1 WSHSY and CDR2 SAAADI. Here the CDR3 DNA reads TGCGCCAGCAGTGTTCAGCTAGCGTCGGCCAATGAGCAGTTCTTC. It codes for CASSVQLASANEQFF.

This chain connects TRBV6-5 to TRBJ2-3, with 9 bases aligning to TRBD2. Losses at the gene ends were 7 bases for V and 2 bases for J; bases not matched to a gene: 7. The CDR3 totals 15 residues. CDR1 MNHEY and CDR2 SVGAGI come from the germline V gene. The CDR3 loop is CASKIAGDTTDTQYF. The CDR3 nucleotides are TGTGCCAGCAAAATAGCGGGGGATACCACAGATACGCAGTATTTT.

This chain joins TRBV5-1 and TRBJ2-7; 8 bases align to TRBD1. The germline gives CDR1 SGHRS, CDR2 YFSETQ. The CDR3 spans 15 residues. Germline trimming cut 1 base from V and 5 bases from J; bases unmatched to any gene: 8. CDR3 in amino acids: CASSLRQGIYHEQYF. CDR3 DNA: TGCGCCAGCAGCTTGCGACAGGGGATCTACCACGAGCAGTACTTC.

The chain joins TRBV14 to TRBJ2-1, with a weak D call TRBD1 (5 bases). The CDR3 has 15 amino acids. CDR1 is SGHDN and CDR2 is FVKESK in the germline V gene. Trimming stripped 1 base from V and 2 bases from J, with 9 bases between. DNA of the CDR3: TGTGCCAGCAGCCAAGTTTTAGGGGCCTACAATGAGCAGTTCTTC. This codes for CASSQVLGAYNEQFF.

V usage is TRBV6-5 and J usage is TRBJ2-1; 10 nucleotides agree with TRBD1. Germline CDR1 MNHEY, CDR2 SVGAGI. V was pared by 5 bases and J by 2 bases, with 3 bases of the junction left unmatched. The length of the CDR3 is 15 residues. The CDR3 reads CASSRDRGPYNEQFF. The CDR3 nucleotides are TGTGCCAGCAGTCGGGACAGGGGACCCTACAATGAGCAGTTCTTC.

This clone has a handful of counts. This chain connects TRBV29-1 to TRBJ1-6; perhaps TRBD1 as D (6 bases). Trimming pared 3 bases from V and 10 bases from J, leaving 16 bases between. This CDR3 spans 14 amino acids. The germline V gene encodes CDR1 SQVTM and CDR2 ANQGSEA. CDR3 in DNA: TGCAGCGTTGACCTCAGGGGTGACGGGTCACCCCTCCACTTT. Its protein is CSVDLRGDGSPLHF.

This chain uses TRBV20-1 with TRBJ1-2; TRBD1 matches 9 bases. J gave up 8 bases and V 4 bases, and 2 bases lay outside the gene matches. The germline V gene has CDR1 DFQATT and CDR2 SNEGSKA (reference sequence). The CDR3 runs 11 residues. CDR3: CSANRGLGYTF. CDR3 coding DNA: TGCAGTGCTAACAGGGGGCTCGGCTACACCTTC.

The CDR3 DNA is TGTGCCAGCAGTGAAGGCAGGGGACAGTCCTATGGCTACACCTTC. This codes for CASSEGRGQSYGYTF. The chain joins TRBV6-1 to TRBJ1-2; TRBD1 agrees at 7 bases. The CDR3 loop spans 15 amino acids. V was pared by 1 base and J by 4 bases, with 6 bases of the junction left unmatched. CDR1 and CDR2 from the germline V gene are MNHNS and SASEGT.

The chain has TRBV5-1 and TRBJ2-1; 14 nucleotides match TRBD2. Germline loops: CDR1 SGHRS, CDR2 YFSETQ. This CDR3 has 17 residues. The ends lost 7 bases at V and 1 base at J; junction bases unmatched: 7. The CDR3 reads CASCPGLAGASYNEQFF. The CDR3 DNA sequence: TGCGCCAGCTGTCCGGGACTAGCGGGGGCATCCTACAATGAGCAGTTCTTC.

V is TRBV7-2 and J is TRBJ1-6; no reliable D call. The CDR3 spans 13 residues. The germline V gene has CDR1 SGHTA and CDR2 FQGNSA. V lost 5 bases, J lost 4 bases, and 6 bases lay in between. CDR3 amino acids: CASSPTYNSPLHF. The CDR3 nucleotides read TGTGCCAGCAGCCCGACTTATAATTCACCCCTCCACTTT.

The chain combines TRBV19 with TRBJ1-5; D might be TRBD1 (5 bases). Trimming cost V 3 bases and J 0 bases, with 9 bases left between them. The CDR3 has 15 amino acids. CDR1 is LNHDA, CDR2 SQIVND, per germline (reference sequence). CDR3 coding DNA: TGTGCCAGTAGTATTGGGGCCTATAGCAATCAGCCCCAGCATTTT. This gives the protein CASSIGAYSNQPQHF. The whole variable domain, remainder taken from reference TRBV19 and TRBJ1-5, is DGGITQSPKYLFRKEGQNVTLSCEQNLNHDAMYWYRQDPGQGLRLIYYSQIVNDFQKGDIAEGYSVSREKKESFPLTVTSAQKNPTAFYLCASSIGAYSNQPQHFGDGTRLSIL.

CDR3 loop: CASSESPRVAKNIQYF. The DNA of the CDR3 is TGTGCCAGCAGTGAATCCCCCAGGGTGGCCAAAAACATTCAGTACTTC. V and J are TRBV6-1 and TRBJ2-4; D may be TRBD1 (5 bases). This CDR3 contains 16 residues. The V end was cut by 2 bases, the J end by 1 base, with 12 bases between. Germline V lookup: CDR1 MNHNS, CDR2 SASEGT.

The chain carries TRBV4-1 and TRBJ1-4; unclear D gene. Germline values: CDR1 MGHRA, CDR2 YSYEKL. CDR3 length: 13 amino acids. V was trimmed by 4 bases and J by 12 bases, leaving 15 bases between them. The CDR3 region has the DNA TGCGCCAGCAGCCTTGTAAGCGGGGTTCAACTGTTTTTT. It codes for CASSLVSGVQLFF.

This chain connects TRBV11-2 to TRBJ2-5; the match to TRBD1 covers 8 bases. Germline V gene lookup returns CDR1 SGHAT and CDR2 FQNNGV. The junction had 4 bases not matched to a gene; V was cut back by 3 bases and J by 1 base. CDR3 size: 15 residues. CDR3 region: CASSLTGVPQETQYF. In nucleotides, the CDR3 is TGTGCCAGCAGCTTGACAGGGGTGCCCCAAGAGACCCAGTACTTC.

The rearrangement uses TRBV5-4 and TRBJ1-1; a weak D match, TRBD1 (5 bases). Trimming took off 5 bases at V and 1 base at J, with 12 bases between the two ends. The germline V gene has CDR1 SGHNT and CDR2 YYREEE (reference sequence). CDR3 length: 14 residues. CDR3 sequence reads: CASSPRVKNTEAFF. The DNA of the CDR3 is TGTGCCAGCAGTCCCAGGGTGAAGAACACTGAAGCTTTCTTT.

The V and J genes are TRBV19 and TRBJ2-2, with 8 positions matching TRBD1. Germline lookup yields CDR1 LNHDA and CDR2 SQIVND (reference sequence). The trim removed 2 bases at V and 6 bases at J, leaving 2 bases unmatched. This CDR3 region has 14 residues. The CDR3 DNA reads TGTGCCAGTAGTATACTACAGGGGGCCGGGGAGCTGTTTTTT. It is translated as CASSILQGAGELFF. Variable domain in full (rest from reference TRBV19 and TRBJ2-2): DGGITQSPKYLFRKEGQNVTLSCEQNLNHDAMYWYRQDPGQGLRLIYYSQIVNDFQKGDIAEGYSVSREKKESFPLTVTSAQKNPTAFYLCASSILQGAGELFFGEGSRLTVL.

The gene calls are TRBV7-2 and TRBJ2-1, with TRBD2 matching over 7 bases. CDR1 is SGHTA, CDR2 FQGNSA, per germline. With V trimmed by 1 base and J by 5 bases, 11 bases remained unmatched. The CDR3 contains 17 residues. The DNA of the CDR3 is TGTGCCAGCAGCTTAGAGAGGGAGGGCCGAAGACACAATGAGCAGTTCTTC. Translated, it gives CASSLEREGRRHNEQFF.

The genes are TRBV7-2 and TRBJ2-1; 9 bases fit TRBD2. The CDR3 sequence is 18 residues long. CDR1 and CDR2 (germline): SGHTA, FQGNSA. V shed 3 bases and J 0 bases; nucleotides not matched to a gene: 9. In nucleotides, the CDR3 is TGTGCCAGCAGCTTGACTGTGGGCGGGAGGGGCTCCTACAATGAGCAGTTCTTC. It yields the protein CASSLTVGGRGSYNEQFF.

The chain joins TRBV19 to TRBJ1-5; TRBD1 is a possible D gene (6 bases). Germline values: CDR1 LNHDA, CDR2 SQIVND (reference sequence). V was cut by 5 bases and J by 4 bases, with 15 bases left in between. This CDR3 comprises 15 residues. The CDR3 DNA is TGTGCCAGTAGTCCCATCACAGGGCGAAATCAGCCCCAGCATTTT. The encoded protein is CASSPITGRNQPQHF.

V and J are TRBV7-2 and TRBJ2-5, with D possibly being TRBD1 (6 bases). The CDR3 loop spans 11 amino acids. V lost 1 base and J 12 bases, leaving 9 bases between the germline ends. Per the germline V gene, CDR1 is SGHTA and CDR2 is FQGNSA. For the CDR3, the DNA is TGTGCCAGCAGCTTAGGTGCAGGGGAGTACTTC. Amino acid sequence: CASSLGAGEYF.

This chain links TRBV19 with TRBJ2-5; 8 bases agree with TRBD2. Germline V gene sequence: CDR1 LNHDA, CDR2 SQIVND (reference sequence). Trimming at V came to 8 bases and at J to 3 bases, leaving 5 bases not matched to a gene. CDR3 size: 13 residues. The CDR3 loop reads CASGGLVEETQYF. In DNA, the CDR3 is TGTGCCAGTGGGGGACTAGTGGAAGAGACCCAGTACTTC.

The chain combines TRBV6-1 with TRBJ1-5; 9 bases agree with TRBD1. Per the germline V gene, CDR1 is MNHNS and CDR2 is SASEGT. Trimming at V came to 6 bases and at J to 3 bases, leaving 6 bases not matched to a gene. The CDR3 contains 15 residues. DNA of the CDR3: TGTGCCAGCAGGCCACAGGGGGCCACCAATCAGCCCCAGCATTTT. Amino acids: CASRPQGATNQPQHF.

The CDR3 here is CASSLAGGTGDGYTF. CDR3 DNA: TGTGCCAGCAGCTTAGCCGGCGGGACAGGGGATGGCTACACCTTC. V is TRBV7-9 and J is TRBJ1-2; 10 bases map to TRBD1. The V gene end was trimmed by 0 bases and the J gene end by 6 bases; junction bases not matched to a gene: 4. The germline V gene encodes CDR1 SEHNR and CDR2 FQNEAQ (reference sequence). The CDR3 has 15 amino acids.

J is TRBJ1-2 and V is TRBV4-2; 7 bases line up with TRBD1. Germline values: CDR1 LGHNA, CDR2 YNFKEQ. The CDR3 has 14 amino acids. V was pared by 5 bases and J by 2 bases, with 5 bases of the junction left unmatched. The CDR3 region has the DNA TGTGCCAGCAGCTTAGACAGGGTGAACTATGGCTACACCTTC. The encoded protein is CASSLDRVNYGYTF.